This TCR beta chain is drawn from a study of cytomegalovirus exposure and HLA in healthy donors (dated by TCRdb to the late 2010s). Turning to the overall study: According to an earlier analysis of 450 to 650 of the donors, about 179 million T cells yielded roughly 110 million unique TCR beta sequences and about 300 Gb of sequence data. Donor age, sex, ethnicity and CMV serostatus were compiled together with the repertoire data. An earlier analysis of 450 to 750 of the donors used high-throughput TCR beta sequencing to judge whether each TCR beta V gene segment behaved as functional or pseudogenic. A later genetic analysis used genome-wide SNP genotypes for about three fifths of the 666 donors, treating that subset as a discovery cohort. Four to six DR-DQ haplotypes were handled as single units for association and clustering, since linkage in the cohort was strong. Typing coverage differed by locus: A, B, C, DRB1 and DQB1 were typed in roughly 620-640 donors, DQA1 in approximately 520, DPA1 in approximately 600, and DPB1 in 450 to 490. Across some 400 genotyped donors of the cohort, an average of roughly 230,000 unique TCR beta nucleotide sequences per donor were sequenced, and approximately 17% of those sequences were non-productive. An early release covering roughly 600 HLA-typed donors comprised approximately 300 gigabases of sequencing data and roughly 85 million unique TCR sequences. Of the roughly 400 genotyped donors, 65% to 90% were placed in the genetic ancestry cluster associated with self-reported Caucasian donors. To predict cytomegalovirus infection status, the study combined high-throughput TCR immunosequencing, statistical association of individual TCRs with disease status, and machine learning. A later analysis re-examined previously published TCR beta repertoires from more than 600 donors and added high-resolution HLA genotyping to investigate patterns of TCR occurrence. Every discovery cohort repertoire had been produced on one sequencing platform. Both class I and class II loci were covered by HLA typing, at four-digit resolution. The study profiled the T cell repertoires of approximately 700 subjects by immunosequencing and related them to cytomegalovirus serostatus. The aim of the study was to test whether cataloging public T cell receptors could identify signatures of past pathogen exposure. Besides the first cohort of about 730 subjects, a separate validation cohort made up of over 100 different subjects was used. The later analysis used no new phenotypic data to find candidate immune exposures, relying instead on TCR beta sequences and their occurrence across donors. Overall study results and their limits: The earlier analysis of 587 of the donors excluded 15 to 20 rarely observed V segments, including chromosome 9 orphons, because counts were too low. In an earlier analysis of several hundred of the donors, most TCR beta V segments were observed in productive rearrangements about 87% or about 30% of the time, broadly matching IMGT annotations. Across donors, most TCR sequences were observed very rarely, whereas some public TCRs were present in many individuals. The classifier was reported to diagnose cytomegalovirus status with high specificity and sensitivity in both the original cohort and the validation cohort. For the cohort, immune exposure information was limited to CMV serostatus. In vitro tests confirmed that a few of the cytomegalovirus-associated TCR beta chains recognize cytomegalovirus antigens. The cohort was sequenced for TCR beta chains only, and without alpha or paired-chain data the features that could be detected were limited. According to a later genetic analysis, donors in an Asian-associated ancestry cluster had fewer N-insertions in productive TCRs than the approximately 690-donor mean. A further reported finding was that TCR beta sequences accurately predicted the HLA-A and HLA-B alleles for most subjects in the first cohort. Assigning TCR associations to individual alleles was difficult when HLA alleles, especially DR and DQ, strongly co-occurred. The authors suggested that the approach could potentially be generalized to other disease states and immunological phenotypes. The 87-base-pair reads could not distinguish some IMGT-functional V segments, including TRBV6-2 and TRBV6-3, so those segments were excluded. At a false discovery rate of 0.05, a later analysis linked some 18,000 TCR beta sequences to specific HLA alleles. A group of highly shared sequence variants was considered likely to be a technical artifact of the sequencing pipeline. According to a later analysis, parvovirus B19, influenza, CMV and Epstein-Barr virus appeared linked to several top co-occurrence clusters. Because HLA typing was unavailable for some donors at each locus, only the typed subset was used in association tests. A later genetic analysis associated a missense DCLRE1C variant with V-gene and J-gene trimming of TCR beta chains, and an independent cohort replicated the association. The presence/absence analyses assumed that sequencing depth was roughly uniform across donors, and that assumption may not be true. Compared with equally common non-associated chains, HLA-associated TCR beta chains in a later analysis were more clonally expanded and had lower generation probabilities. In a later analysis, TCR association rates were found to vary across HLA loci, with the most associated TCRs seen for DRB1 alleles and the fewest for HLA-C alleles. Correlated functional status among segregating V segments might be attributable to linkage disequilibrium, but an unknown experimental factor could not be ruled out. In a later analysis, most CMV-associated TCR beta chains were found to appear HLA-restricted, with HLA associations seemingly driven largely by CMV exposure. In the study, about 150 TCR beta chains were listed as associated with cytomegalovirus.

The germline V gene encodes CDR1 SGHRS and CDR2 YFSETQ. V is shortened by 7 bases, J by 2 bases, and the region joining them spans 21 bases. The CDR3 measures 16 amino acids from cysteine to phenylalanine. Just CDR3 DNA is preserved here, 48 bases in frame from base 1. The cohort comprised some 700 healthy bone marrow donors. Cohort members were all nominally healthy when sampled, although unrecorded immune exposures were likely present. The donor tested CMV seropositive and was one of the 289 seropositive cohort members. A peripheral blood sample was provided by each donor, and peripheral blood mononuclear cells were used for TCR beta sequencing. The Qiagen DNeasy Blood Extraction Kit was used to extract genomic DNA from the blood cell samples. The receptor library was made with the immunoSEQ multiplex PCR assay. For the multiplex PCR, a mixture combining 60 forward primers for TCR Vbeta segments and 13 reverse primers for TCR Jbeta segments was used. The CDR3 region of rearranged TCR beta genes was amplified from genomic DNA by a multiplex PCR assay. Amplified TCR beta libraries were sequenced as 87-base-pair reads on the Illumina HiSeq System. For the original study's pipeline: A later analysis counted about 80 million unique TCR beta chains across the 666 repertoires, and some 12 million of these chains were shared by at least two donors. Raw reads were error-corrected and collapsed into unique sequences by a nearest-neighbor algorithm in which closely related sequences were merged to remove PCR and sequencing errors. Alignment of CDR3 sequences to IMGT reference sequences was used to assign V, D and J gene segments. For a sequence to be retained, at least a six-nucleotide match to both a V gene segment and a J gene segment was required. A rearrangement was called productive if the CDR3 had no stop codons and remained in frame with V and J, and every other rearrangement was called non-productive. Following IMGT convention, CDR3 was defined as the stretch from the second conserved V-encoded cysteine up to the conserved J-encoded phenylalanine. Sequences without an unambiguous match to a single V gene segment were excluded from the earlier analysis of a few hundred of the donors. In an earlier analysis of 450 to 750 of the donors, a V segment was called functional when productive rearrangements were above 56.7%, and segregating when the standard deviation between donors exceeded 5%. A statistical classification framework was built for diagnosing cytomegalovirus status from the catalog of TCR beta chain sequences. V and J gene assignment, in a later analysis, came from comparing TCR nucleotide sequences with IMGT/GENE-DB human TR gene sequences. Using the TCRdist pipeline, a later analysis assigned CDR3 sequences along with most-parsimonious VDJ recombination scenarios. A later analysis defined each TCR beta chain by its CDR3 amino acid sequence plus V-gene family, and excluded reads lacking a unique V-gene family. A later analysis removed nearly 600 highly shared, low-generation-probability nucleotide sequences to deal with suspected cross-contamination and a sequencing artifact. For each public chain, a later analysis derived a clonal expansion index from normalized ranks of inferred template counts within each repertoire. A later analysis computed generation probabilities with a VDJ recombination model fitted to out-of-frame rearrangements, and checked the results against IGoR. In a later analysis, hypergeometric tests were used to score TCR-TCR, TCR-HLA and TCR-CMV co-occurrence, with a repertoire-size bias correction applied to TCR pairs. To estimate false discovery rates, a later analysis permuted the HLA or CMV assignments 20 times. In a later analysis, co-occurring TCRs were grouped using DBSCAN, with TCRdist sequence similarity added in when clustering inside HLA-allele-positive subsets. Co-occurrence clustering excluded repertoires with fewer than 30,000 or more than 120,000 public chains, plus five with anomalous nucleotide sharing. The table comes from immuneACCESS by way of TCRdb, which keeps in-frame sequences with V and J called. Part of the clones is missing from these tables; in studies checked, under half for an unresolved V gene and the rest for unknown reasons. Clone size and the V and J calls come from that table; the DNA yielded D and trimming. The sample data list 90,000 to 150,000 clones, and over 60% of these were observed just once. About 3.3% of the sample belongs to the ten largest clones.

A remark on this clone: The specificity of this receptor is unknown. The record has no base qualities; no much larger clone is one base away.

The material sequenced was PBMCs. The TCR originated in a woman aged 30 to 39 in good health and CMV-seropositive. Recombination joined TRBV5-1 with TRBJ2-5; TRBD1 is possibly the D segment (6 matching bases). The bases are TGCGCCAGCGGAGCTGCCTCGACAGGTTTTCAAGAGACCCAGTACTTC. Its protein is CASGAASTGFQETQYF.